Shown below are 14 T cell receptor beta chains from a single sample sequenced in a study of vaccination and CD4 T cells after COVID-19. Specified treatment: approximately 9-day PBMC culture with coronavirus spike peptide pools or control peptides (ViraFEST assay). Those CD4+ T cells from the unexposed donor predate the COVID-19 pandemic (2011-2018). The antigens of these receptors remain unknown. The study sequenced cultured CD4+ T cell DNA using the Oncomine TCR Beta short-read assay. TCRdb fed the PCR reads into MiXCR, producing one record per CDR3 protein. The sample has some 7,000 distinct CDR3 sequences, roughly 41% seen once. The sequencing sample was made of CD4+ T cells from blood, cultured in vitro. These receptors originate from a human donor in good health.

The chain uses TRBV19 and TRBJ1-1; a weak D match, TRBD1 (5 bases). This CDR3 comprises 13 residues. V was clipped by 5 bases and J by 3 bases, with 10 bases between them. CDR1 LNHDA and CDR2 SQIVND come from the germline V gene (reference sequence). CDR3 in DNA: TGTGCCAGTAGTGGAGCGGGGCACACTGAAGCTTTCTTT. Protein product: CASSGAGHTEAFF.

This rearrangement joins TRBV29-1 to TRBJ2-5; D remains unclear. CDR3 size: 14 residues. The germline V gene encodes CDR1 SQVTM and CDR2 ANQGSEA. With 7 bases removed from V and 2 bases from J, the gap between germline ends came to 17 bases. In nucleotides, the CDR3 is TGCAGCGCCCCCGTGGCTCTGGGGCAAGAGACCCAGTACTTC. Its translation is CSAPVALGQETQYF.

The chain combines TRBV25-1 with TRBJ2-7; TRBD2 might be the D (5 bases). V was clipped by 6 bases and J by 6 bases, with 15 bases between them. In germline, CDR1 is MGHDK, CDR2 SYGVNS. This CDR3 is built from 13 residues. CDR3 in amino acids: CASRPTPGVEQYF. For the CDR3, the DNA is TGTGCCAGCAGGCCGACACCCGGGGTCGAGCAGTACTTC.

This clonotype was seen a single time. The chain is built from TRBV7-3 and TRBJ2-1, with TRBD2 matching 10 bases. The V gene end was trimmed by 7 bases and the J gene end by 6 bases; junction bases not matched to a gene: 9. The CDR3 is 15 amino acids. Germline-derived CDR1 and CDR2 are SGHTA and FQGTGA. The CDR3 DNA is TGTGCCAGCAACCAAGGTACTAGCGGGATCAATGAGCAGTTCTTC. It yields the protein CASNQGTSGINEQFF.

The genes are TRBV30 and TRBJ1-2; unclear D gene. V lost 0 bases and J 7 bases, leaving 12 bases between the germline ends. This CDR3 spans 13 amino acids. CDR1 and CDR2 from the germline V gene are GTSNPN and SVGIG (reference sequence). The CDR3 is CAWSVRGLGGYTF. The CDR3 DNA follows: TGTGCCTGGAGTGTACGGGGTCTGGGTGGCTACACCTTC.

In this sample, this clonotype turned up once. This sequence joins TRBV15 and TRBJ1-4; no clear D gene. Germline V gene lookup returns CDR1 LNHNV and CDR2 YYDKDF (reference sequence). CDR3 length: 13 amino acids. Trimming left V 6 bases short and J 0 bases short, with 5 bases between. The CDR3 sequence is CATRESTNEKLFF. Here the CDR3 DNA reads TGTGCCACCAGGGAGTCAACTAATGAAAAACTGTTTTTT.

There are a few counts of this clonotype. The V call is TRBV6-5, the J call TRBJ1-6; D not certain. The CDR3 has 13 residues. From germline, CDR1 is MNHEY and CDR2 SVGAGI. V lost 4 bases to trimming and J lost 10 bases, with 11 bases between them. This CDR3 is CASSFEPRSPLHF. The CDR3 bases are TGTGCCAGCAGTTTTGAACCCAGGTCACCCCTCCACTTT.

This clonotype occurred a few times. The gene calls are TRBV27 and TRBJ2-5; no clear D. CDR3 size: 13 residues. V was clipped by 1 base and J by 4 bases, with 7 bases between them. In germline, CDR1 is MNHEY, CDR2 SMNVEV (reference sequence). The chain's CDR3 is CASSLWWGETQYF. The DNA of the CDR3 is TGTGCCAGCAGTTTATGGTGGGGAGAGACCCAGTACTTC.

Only a few counts were recorded for this clonotype. The chain has TRBV2 and TRBJ2-5; no reliable D call. Trimming took off 1 base at V and 6 bases at J, with 9 bases between the two ends. Germline V lookup: CDR1 SNHLY, CDR2 FYNNEI. The CDR3 spans 13 residues. CDR3 sequence reads: CASSEEGSKTQYF. CDR3 sequence (DNA): TGTGCCAGCAGTGAAGAAGGGTCGAAGACCCAGTACTTC.

This chain joins TRBV12-3 or TRBV12-4 and TRBJ1-5; D is unresolved. The V gene lost 1 base and the J gene lost 7 bases, with 11 bases spanning the gap. The CDR3 has 14 residues. The CDR3: CASSLGGLDQPQHF. The CDR3 DNA reads as TGTGCCAGCAGTTTAGGGGGATTGGACCAGCCCCAGCATTTT.

The chain recombines TRBV6-1 with TRBJ1-1; D is uncertain. The CDR3 covers 15 residues. In germline, CDR1 is MNHNS, CDR2 SASEGT. V shed 6 bases and J shed 0 bases, with 14 bases lying between them. The CDR3 here is CASSPPALLNTEAFF. The CDR3 nucleotides read TGTGCCAGCAGCCCCCCTGCTTTATTGAACACTGAAGCTTTCTTT.

The rearrangement links TRBV2 to TRBJ1-1, with D perhaps matching TRBD1 (6 bases). This CDR3 contains 13 residues. V was shortened by 6 bases and J by 1 base, with 9 bases between the two germline ends. Per germline, CDR1 SNHLY and CDR2 FYNNEI. The CDR3 spells CASRGAQNTEAFF. The DNA of the CDR3 is TGTGCCAGCAGGGGGGCACAGAACACTGAAGCTTTCTTT.

This chain uses TRBV27 with TRBJ2-5, with D tentatively TRBD1 (5 bases). This CDR3 contains 14 residues. V was shortened by 5 bases and J by 3 bases, with 13 bases between the two germline ends. Germline CDR1 and CDR2: MNHEY and SMNVEV (reference sequence). Here the CDR3 reads CASSPDWGKETQYF. The CDR3 DNA follows: TGTGCCAGCAGTCCAGATTGGGGCAAAGAGACCCAGTACTTC.

This chain uses TRBV30 with TRBJ1-1; D possibly corresponds to TRBD1 (6 bases). The length of the CDR3 is 13 residues. The V gene lost 2 bases and the J gene lost 8 bases, with 15 bases spanning the gap. Germline CDR1 is GTSNPN and CDR2 is SVGIG (reference sequence). The CDR3 DNA is TGTGCCTGGAGTCCCGGGGGGCATTCAGAAGCTTTCTTT. As protein: CAWSPGGHSEAFF. The complete variable domain, with remaining parts taken from reference TRBV30 and TRBJ1-1, reads SQTIHQWPATLVQPVGSPLSLECTVEGTSNPNLYWYRQAAGRGLQLLFYSVGIGQISSEVPQNLSASRPQDRQFILSSKKLLLSDSGFYLCAWSPGGHSEAFFGQGTRLTVV.